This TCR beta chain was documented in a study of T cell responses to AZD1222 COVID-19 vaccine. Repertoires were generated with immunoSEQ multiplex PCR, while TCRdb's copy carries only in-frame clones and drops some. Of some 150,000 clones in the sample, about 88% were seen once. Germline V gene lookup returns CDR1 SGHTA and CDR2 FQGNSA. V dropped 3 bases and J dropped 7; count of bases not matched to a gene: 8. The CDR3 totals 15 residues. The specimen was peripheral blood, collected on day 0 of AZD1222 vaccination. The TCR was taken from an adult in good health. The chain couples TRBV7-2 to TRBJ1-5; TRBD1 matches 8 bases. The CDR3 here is CASSFHSGGEQPQHF. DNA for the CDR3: TGTGCCAGCAGCTTTCACTCAGGGGGCGAGCAGCCCCAGCATTTT.